This T cell receptor beta chain emerged from a study of T-cell reconstitution after alpha-beta-depleted transplantation in children. Researchers prepared the TCRbeta library using unique molecular identifiers, the study reports. One entry per CDR3 protein results from TCRdb running MiXCR on the PCR reads. The sample shows approximately 510,000 distinct CDR3 sequences, around 20% of them seen only once. The V segment lost 3 bases and the J segment 0 bases; nucleotides outside the gene matches: 17. Looked up from germline, CDR1 is SGHDT and CDR2 is YYEEEE. CDR3 size: 21 residues. The V gene is TRBV5-6, the J gene TRBJ2-4; 11 nucleotides agree with TRBD1. The input for sequencing was PBMCs from the stem cell graft donor, taken from the stem cell graft. The sequence derives from a human donor who donated a stem cell graft to a child with acute lymphoblastic leukemia. CDR3 sequence reads: CASSSVSGTGGSTLAKNIQYF. CDR3 sequence (DNA): TGTGCCAGCAGCTCCGTCTCCGGGACAGGGGGTTCTACCCTAGCCAAAAACATTCAGTACTTC.